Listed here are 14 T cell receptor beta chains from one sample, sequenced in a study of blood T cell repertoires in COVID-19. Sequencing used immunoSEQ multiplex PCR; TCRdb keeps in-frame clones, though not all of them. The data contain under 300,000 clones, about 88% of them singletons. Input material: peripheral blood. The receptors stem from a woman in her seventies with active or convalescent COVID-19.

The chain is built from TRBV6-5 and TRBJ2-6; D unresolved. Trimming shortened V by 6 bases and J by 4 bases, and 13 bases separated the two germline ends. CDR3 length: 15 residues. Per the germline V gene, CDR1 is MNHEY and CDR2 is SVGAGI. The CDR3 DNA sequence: TGTGCCAGCAGGCCCCGACGGGTAGGGGCCAACGTCCTGACTTTC. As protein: CASRPRRVGANVLTF.

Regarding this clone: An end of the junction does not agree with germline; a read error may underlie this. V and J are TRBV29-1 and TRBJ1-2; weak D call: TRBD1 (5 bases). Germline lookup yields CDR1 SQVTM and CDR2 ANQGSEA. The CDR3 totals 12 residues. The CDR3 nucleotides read TGCAGCGTTAAGGCCATTCCGGACATCCTATCCTTC. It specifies CSVKAIPDILSF.

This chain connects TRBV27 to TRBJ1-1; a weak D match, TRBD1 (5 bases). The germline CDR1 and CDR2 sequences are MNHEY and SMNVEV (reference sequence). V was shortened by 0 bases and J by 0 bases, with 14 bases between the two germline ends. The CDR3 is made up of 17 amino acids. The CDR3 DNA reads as TGTGCCAGCAGTTTATCGATAGGGGTAGGGTTGAACACTGAAGCTTTCTTT. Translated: CASSLSIGVGLNTEAFF.

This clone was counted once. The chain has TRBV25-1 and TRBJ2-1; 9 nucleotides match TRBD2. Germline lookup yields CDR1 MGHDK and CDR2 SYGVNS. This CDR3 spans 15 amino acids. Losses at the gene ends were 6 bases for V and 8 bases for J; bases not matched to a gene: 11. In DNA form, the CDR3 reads TGTGCCAGCAGCCTACCGCGCGGGGGGGCCTATGAGCAGTTCTTC. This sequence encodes CASSLPRGGAYEQFF.

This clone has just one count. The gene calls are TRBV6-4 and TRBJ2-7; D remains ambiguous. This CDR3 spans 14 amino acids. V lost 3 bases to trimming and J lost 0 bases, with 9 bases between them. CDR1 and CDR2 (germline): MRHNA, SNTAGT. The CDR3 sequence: CASSESLGSYEQYF. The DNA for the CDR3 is TGTGCCAGCAGTGAGTCCCTCGGCTCCTACGAGCAGTACTTC.

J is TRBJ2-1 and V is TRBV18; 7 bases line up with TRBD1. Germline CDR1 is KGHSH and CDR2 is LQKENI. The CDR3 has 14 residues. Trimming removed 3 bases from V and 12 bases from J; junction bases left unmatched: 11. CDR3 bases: TGTGCCAGCTCACCTCCGGGACAGATCGCTAGGCAGTTCTTC. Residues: CASSPPGQIARQFF.

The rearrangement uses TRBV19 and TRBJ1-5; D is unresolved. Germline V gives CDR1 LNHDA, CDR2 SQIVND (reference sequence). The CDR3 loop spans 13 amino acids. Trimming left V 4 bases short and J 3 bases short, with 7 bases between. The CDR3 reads CASSSGVNQPQHF. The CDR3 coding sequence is TGTGCCAGTAGTAGTGGAGTCAATCAGCCCCAGCATTTT.

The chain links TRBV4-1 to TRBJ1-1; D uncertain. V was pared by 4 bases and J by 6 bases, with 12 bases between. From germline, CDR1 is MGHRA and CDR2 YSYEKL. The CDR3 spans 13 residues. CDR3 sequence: CASSLGEEAEAFF. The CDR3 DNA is TGCGCCAGCAGCCTCGGGGAGGAGGCTGAAGCTTTCTTT.

The CDR3 region is CATSVGGAGFGFVDTQYF. CDR3 DNA: TGTGCCACCAGTGTGGGCGGGGCTGGGTTCGGGTTCGTAGATACGCAGTATTTT. The chain joins TRBV24-1 to TRBJ2-3; tentative D call: TRBD2 (6 bases). Germline CDR1 KGHDR, CDR2 SFDVKD. The CDR3 consists of 18 residues. The V end lost 5 bases, the J end lost 5 bases, and 25 bases lay between the germline ends.

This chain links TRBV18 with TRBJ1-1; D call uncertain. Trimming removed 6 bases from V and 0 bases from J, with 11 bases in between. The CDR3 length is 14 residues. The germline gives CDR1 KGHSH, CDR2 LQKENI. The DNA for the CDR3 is TGTGCCAGCTCGATCATCGAGGTGAACACTGAAGCTTTCTTT. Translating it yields CASSIIEVNTEAFF.

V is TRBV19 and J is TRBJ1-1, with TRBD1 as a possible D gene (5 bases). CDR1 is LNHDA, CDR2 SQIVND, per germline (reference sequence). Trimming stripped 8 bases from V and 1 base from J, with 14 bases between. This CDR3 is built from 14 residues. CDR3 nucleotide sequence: TGTGCCAGTCGGAGACAGCCTGCGAACACTGAAGCTTTCTTT. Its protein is CASRRQPANTEAFF.

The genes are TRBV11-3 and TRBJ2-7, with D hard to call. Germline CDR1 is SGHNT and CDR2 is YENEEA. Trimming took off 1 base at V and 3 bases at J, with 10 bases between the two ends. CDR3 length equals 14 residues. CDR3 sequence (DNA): TGTGCCAGCAGCTTAGGCGGAGTGGACTACGAGCAGTACTTC. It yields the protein CASSLGGVDYEQYF.

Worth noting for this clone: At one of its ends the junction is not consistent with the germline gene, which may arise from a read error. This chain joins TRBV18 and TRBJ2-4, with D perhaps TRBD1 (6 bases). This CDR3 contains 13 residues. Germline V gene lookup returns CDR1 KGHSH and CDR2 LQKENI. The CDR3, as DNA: TGTGCCAGCTCCCGGGCGGACAGCCGCGAATACCAATTC. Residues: CASSRADSREYQF.

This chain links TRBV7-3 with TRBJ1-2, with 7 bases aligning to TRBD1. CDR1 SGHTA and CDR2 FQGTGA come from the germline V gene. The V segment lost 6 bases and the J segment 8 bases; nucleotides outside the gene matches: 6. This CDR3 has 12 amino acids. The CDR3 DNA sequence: TGTGCCAGCAGTCTAAGGGGGCTCGGCTACACCTTC. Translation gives CASSLRGLGYTF.